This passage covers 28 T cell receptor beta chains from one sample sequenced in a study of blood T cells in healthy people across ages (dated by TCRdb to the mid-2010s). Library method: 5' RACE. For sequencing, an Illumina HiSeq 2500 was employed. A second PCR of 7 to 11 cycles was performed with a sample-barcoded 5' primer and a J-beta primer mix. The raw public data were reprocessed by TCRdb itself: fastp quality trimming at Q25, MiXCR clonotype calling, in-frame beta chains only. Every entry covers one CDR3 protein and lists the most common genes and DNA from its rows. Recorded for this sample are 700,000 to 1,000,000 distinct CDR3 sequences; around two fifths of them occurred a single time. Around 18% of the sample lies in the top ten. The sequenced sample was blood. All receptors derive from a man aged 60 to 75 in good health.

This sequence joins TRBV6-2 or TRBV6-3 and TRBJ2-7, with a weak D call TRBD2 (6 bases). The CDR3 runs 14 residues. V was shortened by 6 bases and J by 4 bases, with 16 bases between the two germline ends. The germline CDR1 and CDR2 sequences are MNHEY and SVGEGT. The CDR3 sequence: CASSKLGTPYEQYF. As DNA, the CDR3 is TGTGCCAGCAGCAAGCTCGGGACTCCATACGAGCAGTACTTC.

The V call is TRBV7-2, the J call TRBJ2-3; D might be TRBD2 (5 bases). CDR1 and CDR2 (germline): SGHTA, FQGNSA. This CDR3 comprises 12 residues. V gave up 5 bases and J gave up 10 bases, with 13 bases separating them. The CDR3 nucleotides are TGTGCCAGCAGCCAGAGCGGTAATTCGCAGTATTTT. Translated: CASSQSGNSQYF.

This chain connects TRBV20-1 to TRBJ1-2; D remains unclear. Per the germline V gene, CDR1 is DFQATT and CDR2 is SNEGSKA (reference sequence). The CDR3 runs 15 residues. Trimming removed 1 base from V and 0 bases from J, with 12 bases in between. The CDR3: CSARGPSEANYGYTF. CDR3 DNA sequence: TGCAGTGCTAGAGGACCATCCGAGGCTAACTATGGCTACACCTTC.

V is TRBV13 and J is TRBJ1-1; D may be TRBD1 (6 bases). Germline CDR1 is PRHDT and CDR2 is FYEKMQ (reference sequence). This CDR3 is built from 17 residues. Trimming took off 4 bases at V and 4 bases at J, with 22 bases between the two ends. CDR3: CASSSGRTWGGGTEAFF. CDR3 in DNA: TGTGCCAGCAGCTCAGGACGTACGTGGGGAGGGGGCACTGAAGCTTTCTTT. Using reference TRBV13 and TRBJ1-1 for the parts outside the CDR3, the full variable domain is AAGVIQSPRHLIKEKRETATLKCYPIPRHDTVYWYQQGPGQDPQFLISFYEKMQSDKGSIPDRFSAQQFSDYHSELNMSSLELGDSALYFCASSSGRTWGGGTEAFFGQGTRLTVV.

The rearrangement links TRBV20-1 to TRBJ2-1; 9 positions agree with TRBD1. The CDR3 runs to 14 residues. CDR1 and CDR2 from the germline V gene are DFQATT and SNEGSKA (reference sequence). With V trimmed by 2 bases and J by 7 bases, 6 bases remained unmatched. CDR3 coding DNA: TGCAGTGCTAGAATGGACAGGGGTCAAAATGAGCAGTTCTTC. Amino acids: CSARMDRGQNEQFF.

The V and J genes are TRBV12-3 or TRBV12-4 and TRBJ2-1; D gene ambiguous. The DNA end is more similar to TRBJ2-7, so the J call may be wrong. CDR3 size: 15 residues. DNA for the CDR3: TGTGCCAGCAGTTTGGGTAGTCCCCACTACAATGAGCAGTACTTC. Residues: CASSLGSPHYNEQYF.

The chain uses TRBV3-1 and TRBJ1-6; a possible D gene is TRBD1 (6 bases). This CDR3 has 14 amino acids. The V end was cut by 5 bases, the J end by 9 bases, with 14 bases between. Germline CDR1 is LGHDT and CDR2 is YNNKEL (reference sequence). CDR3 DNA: TGTGCCAGCAGCAAAACAGGGAAGTTTTCACCCCTCCACTTT. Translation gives CASSKTGKFSPLHF.

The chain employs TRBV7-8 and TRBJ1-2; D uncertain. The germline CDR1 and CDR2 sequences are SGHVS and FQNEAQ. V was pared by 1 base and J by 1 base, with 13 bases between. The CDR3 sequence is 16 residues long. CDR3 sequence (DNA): TGTGCCAGCAGCTTAGAATCGGCCGAGATTAACTATGGCTACACCTTC. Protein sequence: CASSLESAEINYGYTF.

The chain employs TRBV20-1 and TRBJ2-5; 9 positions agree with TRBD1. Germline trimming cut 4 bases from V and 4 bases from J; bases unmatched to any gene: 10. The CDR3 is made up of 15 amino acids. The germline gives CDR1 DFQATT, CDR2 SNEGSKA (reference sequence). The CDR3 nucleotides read TGCAGTGCTATCGGGACAGGGTGGCCATCAGAGACCCAGTACTTC. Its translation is CSAIGTGWPSETQYF.

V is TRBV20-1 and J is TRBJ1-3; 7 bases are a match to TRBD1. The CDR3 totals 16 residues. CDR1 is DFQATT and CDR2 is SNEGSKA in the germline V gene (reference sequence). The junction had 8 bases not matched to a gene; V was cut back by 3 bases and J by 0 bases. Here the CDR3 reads CSASPGQLFSGNTIYF. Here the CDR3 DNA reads TGCAGTGCTAGCCCGGGACAGCTTTTCTCTGGAAACACCATATATTTT.

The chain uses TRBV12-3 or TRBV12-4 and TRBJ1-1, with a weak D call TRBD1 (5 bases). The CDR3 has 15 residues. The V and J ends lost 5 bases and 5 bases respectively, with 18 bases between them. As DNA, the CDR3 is TGTGCCAGCAGTGCTTACCCCGGTGGGGCAACTGAAGCTTTCTTT. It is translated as CASSAYPGGATEAFF.

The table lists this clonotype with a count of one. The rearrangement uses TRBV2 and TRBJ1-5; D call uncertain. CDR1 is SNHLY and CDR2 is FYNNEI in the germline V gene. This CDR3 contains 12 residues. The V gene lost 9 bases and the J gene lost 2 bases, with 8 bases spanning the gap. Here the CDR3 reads CASQQGNQPQHF. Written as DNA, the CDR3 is TGTGCCAGTCAACAAGGCAATCAGCCCCAGCATTTT. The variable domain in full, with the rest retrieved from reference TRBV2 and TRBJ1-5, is EPEVTQTPSHQVTQMGQEVILRCVPISNHLYFYWYRQILGQKVEFLVSFYNNEISEKSEIFDDQFSVERPDGSNFTLKIRSTKLEDSAMYFCASQQGNQPQHFGDGTRLSIL.

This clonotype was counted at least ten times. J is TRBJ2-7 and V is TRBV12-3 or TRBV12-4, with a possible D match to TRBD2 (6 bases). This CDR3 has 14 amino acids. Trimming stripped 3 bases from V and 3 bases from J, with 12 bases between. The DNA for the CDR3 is TGTGCCAGCAGTTTCATGCGGGGCAGCTACGAGCAGTACTTC. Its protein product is CASSFMRGSYEQYF.

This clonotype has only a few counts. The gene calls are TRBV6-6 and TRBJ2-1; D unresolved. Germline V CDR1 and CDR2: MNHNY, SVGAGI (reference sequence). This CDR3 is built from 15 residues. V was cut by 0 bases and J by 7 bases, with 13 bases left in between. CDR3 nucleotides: TGTGCCAGCAGTTACTCGACGTTGGACCGGAATGAGCAGTTCTTC. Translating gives CASSYSTLDRNEQFF.

The CDR3 bases are TGTGCCATCGGCCGGGAGTCTGAAGCTTTCTTT. Its protein product is CAIGRESEAFF. The V call is TRBV10-3, the J call TRBJ1-1, with D uncertain. V was trimmed by 8 bases and J by 6 bases, leaving 10 bases between them. The CDR3 extends over 11 amino acids. Germline V gene sequence: CDR1 ENHRY, CDR2 SYGVKD.

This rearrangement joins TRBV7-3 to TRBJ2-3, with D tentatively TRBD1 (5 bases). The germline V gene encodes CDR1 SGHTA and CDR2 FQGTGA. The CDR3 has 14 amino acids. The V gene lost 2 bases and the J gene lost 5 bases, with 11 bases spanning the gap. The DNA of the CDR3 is TGTGCCAGCAGCTTATCAGGGATGGAAGATACGCAGTATTTT. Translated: CASSLSGMEDTQYF.

This chain's CDR3 is CAWSFTGGYNEKLFF. The CDR3 coding sequence is TGTGCCTGGAGTTTTACCGGCGGATATAATGAAAAACTGTTTTTT. This sequence joins TRBV30 and TRBJ1-4; D is uncertain. The germline V gene encodes CDR1 GTSNPN and CDR2 SVGIG (reference sequence). The V end lost 2 bases, the J end lost 4 bases, and 14 bases lay between the germline ends. The CDR3 length is 15 residues.

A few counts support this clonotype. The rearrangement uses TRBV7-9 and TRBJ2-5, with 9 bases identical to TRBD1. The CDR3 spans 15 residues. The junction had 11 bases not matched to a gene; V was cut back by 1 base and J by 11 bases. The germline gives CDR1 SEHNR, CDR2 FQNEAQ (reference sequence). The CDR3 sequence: CASSLEGQGAGEQYF. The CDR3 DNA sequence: TGTGCCAGCAGCTTAGAGGGACAGGGAGCTGGAGAGCAGTACTTC.

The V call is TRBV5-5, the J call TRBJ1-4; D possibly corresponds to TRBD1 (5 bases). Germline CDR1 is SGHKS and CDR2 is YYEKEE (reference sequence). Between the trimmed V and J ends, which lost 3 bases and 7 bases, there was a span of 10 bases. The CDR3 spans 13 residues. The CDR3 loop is CASSWDVGEKLFF. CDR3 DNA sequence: TGTGCCAGCAGCTGGGACGTTGGTGAAAAACTGTTTTTT.

In DNA form, the CDR3 reads TGCAGCGTTCGCCTTAGGCCAGATACGCAGTATTTT. It is translated as CSVRLRPDTQYF. V and J are TRBV29-1 and TRBJ2-3; D remains ambiguous. The V gene's germline CDR1 is SQVTM and CDR2 ANQGSEA. The CDR3 consists of 12 residues. V lost 5 bases, J lost 4 bases, and 10 bases lay in between.

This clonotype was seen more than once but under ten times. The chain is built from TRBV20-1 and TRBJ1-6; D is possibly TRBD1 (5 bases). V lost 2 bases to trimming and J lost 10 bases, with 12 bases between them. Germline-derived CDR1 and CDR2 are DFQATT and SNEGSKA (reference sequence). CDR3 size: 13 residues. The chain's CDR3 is CSARSVAGSPLHF. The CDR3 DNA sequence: TGCAGTGCTAGATCGGTTGCAGGGTCACCCCTCCACTTT.

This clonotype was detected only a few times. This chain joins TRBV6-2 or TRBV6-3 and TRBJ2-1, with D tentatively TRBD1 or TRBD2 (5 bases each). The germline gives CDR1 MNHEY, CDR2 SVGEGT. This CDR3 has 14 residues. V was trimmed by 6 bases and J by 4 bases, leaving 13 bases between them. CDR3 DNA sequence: TGTGCCAGCAGGATGGGACGGCAATACAATGAGCAGTTCTTC. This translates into CASRMGRQYNEQFF.

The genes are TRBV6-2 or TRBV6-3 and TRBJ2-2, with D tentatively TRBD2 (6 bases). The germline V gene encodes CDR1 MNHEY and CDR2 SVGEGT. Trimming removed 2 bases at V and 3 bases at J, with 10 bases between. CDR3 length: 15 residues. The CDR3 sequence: CASSYLSGYTGELFF. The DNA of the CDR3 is TGTGCCAGCAGTTACCTTAGCGGATACACCGGGGAGCTGTTTTTT.

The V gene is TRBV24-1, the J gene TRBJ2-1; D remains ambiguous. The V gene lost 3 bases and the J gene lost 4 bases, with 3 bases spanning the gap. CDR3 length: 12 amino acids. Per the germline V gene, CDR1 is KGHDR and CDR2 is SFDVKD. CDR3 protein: CATSDQYNEQFF. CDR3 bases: TGTGCCACCAGTGATCAATACAATGAGCAGTTCTTC.

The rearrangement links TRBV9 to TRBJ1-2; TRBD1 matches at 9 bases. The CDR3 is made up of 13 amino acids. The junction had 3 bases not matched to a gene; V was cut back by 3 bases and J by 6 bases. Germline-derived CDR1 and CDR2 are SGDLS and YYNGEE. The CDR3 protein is CASSADRGDGYTF. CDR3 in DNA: TGTGCCAGCAGCGCGGACAGGGGAGATGGCTACACCTTC.

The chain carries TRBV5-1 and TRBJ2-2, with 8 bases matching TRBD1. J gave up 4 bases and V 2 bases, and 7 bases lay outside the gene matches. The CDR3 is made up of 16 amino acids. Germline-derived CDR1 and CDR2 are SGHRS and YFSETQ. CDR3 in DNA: TGCGCCAGCAGCTTTAGGACAGGGAGGAGCACCGGGGAGCTGTTTTTT. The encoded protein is CASSFRTGRSTGELFF. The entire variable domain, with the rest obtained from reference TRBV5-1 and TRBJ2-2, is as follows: KAGVTQTPRYLIKTRGQQVTLSCSPISGHRSVSWYQQTPGQGLQFLFEYFSETQRNKGNFPGRFSGRQFSNSRSEMNVSTLELGDSALYLCASSFRTGRSTGELFFGEGSRLTVL.

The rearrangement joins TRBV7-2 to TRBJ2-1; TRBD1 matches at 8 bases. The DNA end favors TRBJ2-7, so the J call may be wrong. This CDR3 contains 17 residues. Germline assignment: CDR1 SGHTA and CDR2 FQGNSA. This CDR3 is CASSFVRQGRSYNEQYF. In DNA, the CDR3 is TGTGCCAGCAGCTTCGTGCGACAGGGGAGGTCCTACAATGAGCAGTACTTC.

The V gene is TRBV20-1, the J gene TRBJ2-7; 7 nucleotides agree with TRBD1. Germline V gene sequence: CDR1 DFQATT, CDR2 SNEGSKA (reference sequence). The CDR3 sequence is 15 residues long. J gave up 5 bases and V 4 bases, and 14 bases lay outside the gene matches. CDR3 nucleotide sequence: TGCAGTGCTACGAAGACCGACAGGGCGGGCCACGAGCAGTACTTC. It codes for CSATKTDRAGHEQYF.